What follows describes a single T cell receptor beta chain. Assay: immunoSEQ multiplex PCR; the TCRdb copy retains only in-frame clones and omits some. The top ten hold 14% of the sample, which has roughly 8,400 clones, about 21% seen once. Treatment reported: randomized to nivolumab then ipilimumab (arm A) or the reverse (arm B). These data are taken from a study of sequential checkpoint blockade in melanoma. Study summary: Patients were randomized 1:1 to nivolumab-then-ipilimumab or ipilimumab-then-nivolumab first-line. After both sequences, patients received maintenance nivolumab. Approximately 20 patients had tumor biopsies before treatment and at week 13.

The germline V gene has CDR1 KGHSH and CDR2 LQKENI. J gave up 6 bases and V 2 bases, and 4 bases lay outside the gene matches. This CDR3 has 14 residues. The V gene is TRBV18, the J gene TRBJ1-1; TRBD1 agrees at 9 bases. This receptor was identified in a human donor with melanoma. The sample here was tumor tissue (inferred from file names), taken from a patient given nivolumab and ipilimumab in sequence. DNA of the CDR3: TGTGCCAGCTCACCAAGGACAGGGGAGGCTGAAGCTTTCTTT. It translates to CASSPRTGEAEAFF.